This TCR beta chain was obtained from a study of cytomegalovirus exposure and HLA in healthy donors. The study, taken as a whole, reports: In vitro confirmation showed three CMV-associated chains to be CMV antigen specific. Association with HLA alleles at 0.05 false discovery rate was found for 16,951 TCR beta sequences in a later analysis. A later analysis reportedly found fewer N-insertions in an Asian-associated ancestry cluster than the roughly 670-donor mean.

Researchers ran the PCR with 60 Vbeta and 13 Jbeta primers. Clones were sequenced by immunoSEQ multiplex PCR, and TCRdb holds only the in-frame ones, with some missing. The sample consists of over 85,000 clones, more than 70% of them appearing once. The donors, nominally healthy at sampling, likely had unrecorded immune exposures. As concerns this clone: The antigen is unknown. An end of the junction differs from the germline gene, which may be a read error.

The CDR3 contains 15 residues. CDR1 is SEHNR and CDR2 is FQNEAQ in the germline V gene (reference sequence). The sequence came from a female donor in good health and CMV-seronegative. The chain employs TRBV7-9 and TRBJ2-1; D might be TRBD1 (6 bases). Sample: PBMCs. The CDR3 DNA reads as TGTTCCAGCAGCTTAGGCAGGGGTCTTTACAATGAGCAGTTCTTC. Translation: CSSSLGRGLYNEQFF.